This T cell receptor beta chain was obtained from a study of shared clonotypes between healthy human individuals. Germline V gene sequence: CDR1 PRHDT, CDR2 FYEKMQ (reference sequence). This CDR3 has 10 amino acids. The V end was cut by 5 bases, the J end by 7 bases, with 3 bases between. Here immunoSEQ multiplex PCR was the method, and the copy in TCRdb shows in-frame clones only, minus some. The sample consists of 600,000 to 750,000 clones, 72% of them appearing once. This chain connects TRBV13 to TRBJ2-1; no definite D call. This TCR was recovered from a young woman in good health. Sequenced: memory CD4+ T cells sorted from blood. Subset specified: CD45RA-negative fraction. The CDR3 DNA reads TGTGCCAGCAGCGGGAATGAGCAGTTCTTC. Translating it yields CASSGNEQFF.